Following are 25 T cell receptor beta chains from one sample sequenced in a study of cytomegalovirus exposure and HLA in healthy donors. The PCR contained 60 Vbeta and 13 Jbeta primers. The assay was immunoSEQ multiplex PCR, and TCRdb's table has in-frame clones only and misses some. The sample consists of approximately 150,000 clones, roughly 83% of them appearing once. Sequences were obtained from PBMCs. These receptors were taken from a man aged 25 to 40 in good health and CMV-seronegative.

The V call is TRBV30, the J call TRBJ1-1; TRBD1 might be the D (5 bases). Germline V gene lookup returns CDR1 GTSNPN and CDR2 SVGIG (reference sequence). Trimming removed 6 bases from V and 0 bases from J, with 11 bases in between. CDR3 size: 13 residues. CDR3 amino acids: CACKGPMNTEAFF. The CDR3 bases are TGTGCCTGCAAGGGGCCCATGAACACTGAAGCTTTCTTT.

The chain employs TRBV6-4 and TRBJ1-5, with TRBD1 matching 9 bases. Trimming took 3 bases from V and 7 from J; bases not matched to a gene: 4. There are 14 residues in the CDR3. Germline CDR1 is MRHNA and CDR2 is SNTAGT. The CDR3 nucleotides read TGTGCCAGCAGTGAGACAGGGGGAGGCCAGCCCCAGCATTTT. It specifies CASSETGGGQPQHF.

This clone was detected many times. This chain connects TRBV6-1 to TRBJ1-1, with TRBD1 identical over 8 bases. J was trimmed by 4 bases and V by 2 bases; bases with no gene match: 3. The CDR3 has 14 residues. The germline gives CDR1 MNHNS, CDR2 SASEGT. CDR3 sequence reads: CASSEFTGGTEAFF. CDR3 sequence (DNA): TGTGCCAGCAGTGAATTTACAGGGGGCACTGAAGCTTTCTTT.

This clone was observed a single time. The chain carries TRBV12-5 and TRBJ2-7; TRBD2 is a possible D gene (6 bases). V lost 2 bases to trimming and J lost 7 bases, with 21 bases between them. Germline CDR1 LGHNT, CDR2 FRNRAP. This CDR3 spans 16 amino acids. DNA of the CDR3: TGTGCTAGTGGTTTGATAAGCCGGGGGTATAGGCTGGAGCAGTACTTC. Its translation: CASGLISRGYRLEQYF.

The chain combines TRBV21-1 with TRBJ2-2; TRBD1 is the table's D call, not checked against the DNA. TRBV21-1 is a listed pseudogene. This CDR3 has 15 amino acids. CDR3 in amino acids: CASITDREGTGELFF. In nucleotides, the CDR3 is TGTGCCAGCATTACAGACAGGGAAGGCACCGGGGAGCTGTTTTTT.

The chain has TRBV5-5 and TRBJ2-3; a possible D gene is TRBD1 (5 bases). This CDR3 comprises 14 residues. The germline gives CDR1 SGHKS, CDR2 YYEKEE (reference sequence). Trimming left V 4 bases short and J 5 bases short, with 14 bases between. CDR3 sequence: CASSPQGAEDTQYF. The DNA of the CDR3 is TGTGCCAGCAGCCCTCAAGGGGCGGAAGATACGCAGTATTTT.

The rearrangement joins TRBV4-1 to TRBJ2-7, with TRBD1 matching over 9 bases. The CDR3 is 17 amino acids. The J segment lost 4 bases and the V segment lost 0 bases, leaving 10 bases of the junction unmatched. From germline, CDR1 is MGHRA and CDR2 YSYEKL. The CDR3 loop reads CASSQEQSGQGLYEQYF. The CDR3 bases are TGCGCCAGCAGCCAAGAACAATCGGGACAGGGCTTATACGAGCAGTACTTC.

The chain recombines TRBV2 with TRBJ2-7; 11 positions match TRBD2. The CDR3 has 15 residues. J was trimmed by 0 bases and V by 6 bases; bases with no gene match: 4. Germline-derived CDR1 and CDR2 are SNHLY and FYNNEI. The CDR3 DNA sequence: TGTGCCAGCAGGACTAGCGGGGCGAGCTCCTACGAGCAGTACTTC. Translated, it gives CASRTSGASSYEQYF. The full variable domain, with the rest looked up from reference TRBV2 and TRBJ2-7, is EPEVTQTPSHQVTQMGQEVILRCVPISNHLYFYWYRQILGQKVEFLVSFYNNEISEKSEIFDDQFSVERPDGSNFTLKIRSTKLEDSAMYFCASRTSGASSYEQYFGPGTRLTVT.

The rearrangement joins TRBV28 to TRBJ1-5; D is possibly TRBD1 (5 bases). The CDR3 loop spans 17 amino acids. Germline lookup yields CDR1 MDHEN and CDR2 SYDVKM. Trimming stripped 4 bases from V and 3 bases from J, with 19 bases between. The CDR3 nucleotides read TGTGCCAGCAGTTCATCCCTAGGGCAGGGTGACAATCAGCCCCAGCATTTT. The encoded protein is CASSSSLGQGDNQPQHF.

The chain recombines TRBV6-5 with TRBJ1-6, with TRBD1 matching over 10 bases. Germline CDR1 and CDR2: MNHEY and SVGAGI. V shed 8 bases, J shed 7 bases, and the junction held 11 bases outside the gene matches. The CDR3 runs to 16 residues. CDR3 amino acids: CASCSLGQGVNSPLHF. CDR3 in DNA: TGTGCCAGCTGTTCCCTCGGACAGGGGGTAAATTCACCCCTCCACTTT.

V gene TRBV11-3 combines with J gene TRBJ2-7; TRBD1 agrees at 11 bases. Germline V gene sequence: CDR1 SGHNT, CDR2 YENEEA. The V segment lost 5 bases and the J segment 5 bases; nucleotides outside the gene matches: 8. The CDR3 spans 15 residues. The CDR3 is CASSGRTGGVNEQYF. CDR3 DNA: TGTGCCAGCAGCGGCCGGACAGGGGGCGTCAACGAGCAGTACTTC.

V is TRBV5-1 and J is TRBJ1-4; D is ambiguous. In germline, CDR1 is SGHRS, CDR2 YFSETQ. V lost 4 bases to trimming and J lost 4 bases, with 23 bases between them. The CDR3 consists of 18 residues. CDR3: CASSLGPTSGGLNEKLFF. The CDR3, as DNA: TGCGCCAGCAGCCTAGGCCCCACGAGTGGAGGGCTTAATGAAAAACTGTTTTTT.

V gene TRBV11-3 combines with J gene TRBJ2-2; 10 nucleotides match TRBD2. Germline V gives CDR1 SGHNT, CDR2 YENEEA. The V and J ends lost 5 bases and 3 bases, in that order; junction bases with no gene match: 6. The CDR3 is made up of 16 amino acids. In nucleotides, the CDR3 is TGTGCCAGCAGCCGGACTAGCGGAAGATACACCGGGGAGCTGTTTTTT. This codes for CASSRTSGRYTGELFF.

This clone came up once. The chain has TRBV10-2 and TRBJ1-4; D gene ambiguous. Germline lookup yields CDR1 WSHSY and CDR2 SAAADI. The CDR3 loop spans 12 amino acids. The germline V and J ends were trimmed by 2 bases and 8 bases, with 6 bases remaining between them. The CDR3 DNA is TGCGCCAGCAGTGAGCGGTGGGAAAAACTGTTTTTT. It translates to CASSERWEKLFF.

The chain has TRBV30 and TRBJ2-7, with 8 nucleotides matching TRBD2. Germline lookup yields CDR1 GTSNPN and CDR2 SVGIG (reference sequence). Trimming removed 0 bases from V and 0 bases from J; junction bases left unmatched: 7. This CDR3 has 16 amino acids. As DNA, the CDR3 is TGTGCCTGGAGTGTACGGCGGGGGGTGAGCTCCTACGAGCAGTACTTC. Translating it yields CAWSVRRGVSSYEQYF.

The V and J genes are TRBV7-6 and TRBJ1-1, with D maybe TRBD1 (6 bases). Trimming shortened V by 5 bases and J by 11 bases, and 15 bases separated the two germline ends. CDR1 and CDR2 (germline): SGHVS, FNYEAQ. This CDR3 region has 12 residues. The CDR3 spells CASSPGQSYAFF. In DNA, the CDR3 is TGTGCCAGCAGCCCGGGACAATCGTACGCTTTCTTT. The full variable domain, with the rest looked up from reference TRBV7-6 and TRBJ1-1, is GAGVSQSPRYKVTKRGQDVALRCDPISGHVSLYWYRQALGQGPEFLTYFNYEAQQDKSGLPNDRFSAERPEGSISTLTIQRTEQRDSAMYRCASSPGQSYAFFGQGTRLTVV.

The V call is TRBV18, the J call TRBJ2-1; D is perhaps TRBD2 (5 bases). The CDR3 runs to 17 residues. The germline V and J ends were trimmed by 1 base and 8 bases, with 21 bases remaining between them. The germline V gene encodes CDR1 KGHSH and CDR2 LQKENI. This chain's CDR3 is CASSPLFDFGVRDEQFF. DNA for the CDR3: TGTGCCAGCTCACCACTATTTGACTTCGGGGTTAGGGATGAGCAGTTCTTC.

V is TRBV5-5 and J is TRBJ2-7; a possible D gene is TRBD1 (6 bases). Germline lookup yields CDR1 SGHKS and CDR2 YYEKEE (reference sequence). Deletions cut 0 bases from V and 2 bases from J, with 18 bases between. The CDR3 consists of 17 residues. The CDR3 DNA follows: TGTGCCAGCAGCTTGGCGGCAGGGGCCACGACAACCTACGAGCAGTACTTC. Amino acid sequence: CASSLAAGATTTYEQYF. Combining the CDR3 with reference TRBV5-5 and TRBJ2-7 gives the whole variable domain DAGVTQSPTHLIKTRGQQVTLRCSPISGHKSVSWYQQVLGQGPQFIFQYYEKEERGRGNFPDRFSARQFPNYSSELNVNALLLGDSALYLCASSLAAGATTTYEQYFGPGTRLTVT.

V gene TRBV27 combines with J gene TRBJ2-1; TRBD2 agrees at 14 bases. V lost 6 bases to trimming and J lost 6 bases; unmatched junction nucleotides: 13. This CDR3 is built from 18 residues. The germline gives CDR1 MNHEY, CDR2 SMNVEV (reference sequence). This CDR3 is CASRGTSGSLSWGNEQFF. CDR3 coding DNA: TGTGCCAGCAGGGGGACTAGCGGGAGTCTGTCCTGGGGCAATGAGCAGTTCTTC.

The V and J genes are TRBV7-8 and TRBJ2-5, with a weak D call TRBD2 (6 bases). Trimming cost V 8 bases and J 2 bases, with 9 bases left between them. The V gene's germline CDR1 is SGHVS and CDR2 FQNEAQ. CDR3 size: 12 residues. CDR3 sequence reads: CASGAGQETQYF. CDR3 DNA: TGTGCCAGCGGCGCGGGGCAAGAGACCCAGTACTTC.

The rearrangement uses TRBV11-3 and TRBJ2-7; maybe TRBD1 (6 bases). This CDR3 has 14 amino acids. Trimming removed 7 bases at V and 2 bases at J, with 15 bases between. Germline assignment: CDR1 SGHNT and CDR2 YENEEA. The CDR3 coding sequence is TGTGCCAGCACCCCCCGACAGGAACCCTACGAGCAGTACTTC. Translated, it gives CASTPRQEPYEQYF. Full variable domain (outside the CDR3, taken from reference TRBV11-3 and TRBJ2-7): EAGVVQSPRYKIIEKKQPVAFWCNPISGHNTLYWYLQNLGQGPELLIRYENEEAVDDSQLPKDRFSAERLKGVDSTLKIQPAELGDSAVYLCASTPRQEPYEQYFGPGTRLTVT.

The V call is TRBV9, the J call TRBJ2-2; TRBD2 matches 8 bases. CDR1 SGDLS and CDR2 YYNGEE come from the germline V gene. Unmatched junction bases numbered 5, after V lost 0 bases and J lost 4 bases. The CDR3 sequence is 16 residues long. For the CDR3, the DNA is TGTGCCAGCAGCGTAGCGGGGGGGCCCGGCACCGGGGAGCTGTTTTTT. Protein product: CASSVAGGPGTGELFF. The variable domain in full, with the rest retrieved from reference TRBV9 and TRBJ2-2, is DSGVTQTPKHLITATGQRVTLRCSPRSGDLSVYWYQQSLDQGLQFLIQYYNGEERAKGNILERFSAQQFPDLHSELNLSSLELGDSALYFCASSVAGGPGTGELFFGEGSRLTVL.

The V call is TRBV20-1, the J call TRBJ1-1, with 8 bases matching TRBD1. Germline loops: CDR1 DFQATT, CDR2 SNEGSKA (reference sequence). The CDR3 length is 11 residues. The ends lost 1 base at V and 8 bases at J; junction bases unmatched: 0. The CDR3 loop reads CSARGDREAFF. For the CDR3, the DNA is TGCAGTGCTAGAGGGGACAGGGAAGCTTTCTTT.

The J gene is TRBJ2-1, the V gene TRBV6-5, with a tentative D call TRBD2 (6 bases). From germline, CDR1 is MNHEY and CDR2 SVGAGI. V was trimmed by 10 bases and J by 7 bases, leaving 20 bases between them. There are 14 residues in the CDR3. CDR3 in amino acids: CATGTSSRRNEQFF. The CDR3 DNA is TGTGCCACGGGGACTTCTTCCAGGAGGAATGAGCAGTTCTTC.

The chain employs TRBV27 and TRBJ2-1; 7 bases agree with TRBD2. V gave up 2 bases and J gave up 5 bases; unmatched junction bases: 6. Germline lookup yields CDR1 MNHEY and CDR2 SMNVEV (reference sequence). CDR3 size: 15 residues. The CDR3 DNA reads as TGTGCCAGCAGTTTACAGCGGGATCTCAACAATGAGCAGTTCTTC. Its translation: CASSLQRDLNNEQFF.